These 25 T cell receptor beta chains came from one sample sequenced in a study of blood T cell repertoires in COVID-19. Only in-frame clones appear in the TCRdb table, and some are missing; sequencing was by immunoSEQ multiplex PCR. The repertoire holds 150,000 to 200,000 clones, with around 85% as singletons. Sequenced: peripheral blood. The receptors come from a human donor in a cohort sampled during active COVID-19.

The DNA of the CDR3 is TGTGCCAGCAGTGAAGGTCACGAGGGACTAGCGGGAGGTATCTACAATGAGCAGTTCTTC. This codes for CASSEGHEGLAGGIYNEQFF. The V call is TRBV2, the J call TRBJ2-1; 15 positions agree with TRBD2. This CDR3 has 20 amino acids. V lost 1 base and J lost 3; bases outside the gene matches: 10. In germline, CDR1 is SNHLY, CDR2 FYNNEI.

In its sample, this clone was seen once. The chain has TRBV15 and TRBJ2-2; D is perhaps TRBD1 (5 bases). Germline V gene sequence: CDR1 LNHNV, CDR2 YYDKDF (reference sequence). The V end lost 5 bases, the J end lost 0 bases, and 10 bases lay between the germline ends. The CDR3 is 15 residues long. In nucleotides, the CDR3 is TGTGCCACCAGCCCCCGGACACCGAACACCGGGGAGCTGTTTTTT. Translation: CATSPRTPNTGELFF.

The CDR3 nucleotides are TGTGCCAGCAGCTTGGACAGGTCAGACGAGCAGTACTTC. It encodes CASSLDRSDEQYF. This chain links TRBV7-3 with TRBJ2-7; 7 nucleotides agree with TRBD1. CDR3 length equals 13 residues. The germline gives CDR1 SGHTA, CDR2 FQGTGA. J lost 5 bases, V lost 3 bases, and 4 bases had no gene match.

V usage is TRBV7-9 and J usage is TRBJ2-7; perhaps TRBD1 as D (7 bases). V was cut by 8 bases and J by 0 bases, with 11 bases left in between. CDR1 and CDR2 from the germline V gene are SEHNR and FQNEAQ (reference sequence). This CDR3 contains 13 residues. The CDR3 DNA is TGTGCCAGCGGCGGGACAGTCTCCTACGAGCAGTACTTC. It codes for CASGGTVSYEQYF.

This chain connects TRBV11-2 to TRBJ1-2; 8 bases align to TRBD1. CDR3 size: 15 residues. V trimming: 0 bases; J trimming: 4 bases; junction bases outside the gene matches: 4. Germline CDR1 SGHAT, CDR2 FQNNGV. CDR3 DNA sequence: TGTGCCAGCAGCTTAGATGGACAGGGAGCCTATGGCTACACCTTC. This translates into CASSLDGQGAYGYTF. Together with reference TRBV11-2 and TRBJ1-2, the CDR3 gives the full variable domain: EAGVAQSPRYKIIEKRQSVAFWCNPISGHATLYWYQQILGQGPKLLIQFQNNGVVDDSQLPKDRFSAERLKGVDSTLKIQPAKLEDSAVYLCASSLDGQGAYGYTFGSGTRLTVV.

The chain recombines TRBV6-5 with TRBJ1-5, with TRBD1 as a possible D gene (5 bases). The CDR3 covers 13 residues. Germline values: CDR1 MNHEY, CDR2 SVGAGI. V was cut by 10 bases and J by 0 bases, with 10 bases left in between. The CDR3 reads CAINRYSNQPQHF. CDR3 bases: TGTGCCATTAACAGGTATAGCAATCAGCCCCAGCATTTT.

In nucleotides, the CDR3 is TGTGCCAGCAGTTACGCGTCGGGACAGGGTGACTATGGCTACACCTTC. Protein product: CASSYASGQGDYGYTF. The chain carries TRBV6-6 and TRBJ1-2; the match to TRBD1 covers 9 bases. CDR1 and CDR2 from the germline V gene are MNHNY and SVGAGI (reference sequence). V lost 2 bases, J lost 3 bases, and 7 bases stayed unmatched. The CDR3 runs to 16 residues.

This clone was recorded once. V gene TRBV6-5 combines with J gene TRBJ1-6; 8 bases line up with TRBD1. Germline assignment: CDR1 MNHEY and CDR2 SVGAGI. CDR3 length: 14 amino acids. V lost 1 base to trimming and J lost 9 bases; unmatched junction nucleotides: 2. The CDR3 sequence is CASSYYRGSSPLHF. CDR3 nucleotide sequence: TGTGCCAGCAGTTACTACAGGGGGAGTTCACCCCTCCACTTT.

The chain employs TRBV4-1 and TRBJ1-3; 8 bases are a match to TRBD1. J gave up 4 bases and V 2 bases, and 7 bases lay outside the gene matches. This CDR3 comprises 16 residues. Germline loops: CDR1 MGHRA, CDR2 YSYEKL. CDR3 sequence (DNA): TGCGCCAGCAGCCAACAGACAGGGGTCTCCGGAAACACCATATATTTT. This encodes CASSQQTGVSGNTIYF.

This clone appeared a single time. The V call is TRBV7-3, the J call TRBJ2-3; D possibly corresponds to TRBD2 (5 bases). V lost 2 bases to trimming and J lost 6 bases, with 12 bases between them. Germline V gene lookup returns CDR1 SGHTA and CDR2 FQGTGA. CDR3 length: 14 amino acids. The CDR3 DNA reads TGTGCCAGCAGCTTACGGATTAAGCGGGATACGCAGTATTTT. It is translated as CASSLRIKRDTQYF.

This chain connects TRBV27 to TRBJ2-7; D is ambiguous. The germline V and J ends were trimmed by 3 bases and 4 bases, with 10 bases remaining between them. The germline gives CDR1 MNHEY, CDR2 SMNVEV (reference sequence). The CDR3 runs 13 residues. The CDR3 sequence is CASSFGRQYEQYF. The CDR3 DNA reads TGTGCCAGCAGTTTTGGTCGCCAGTACGAGCAGTACTTC.

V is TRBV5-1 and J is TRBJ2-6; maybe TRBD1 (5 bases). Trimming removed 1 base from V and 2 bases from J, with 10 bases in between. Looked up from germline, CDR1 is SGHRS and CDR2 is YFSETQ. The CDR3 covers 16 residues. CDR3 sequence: CASSLQGSAGANVLTF. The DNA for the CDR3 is TGCGCCAGCAGCTTGCAGGGAAGTGCTGGGGCCAACGTCCTGACTTTC.

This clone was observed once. The CDR3 bases are TGTGCCACCAGTGGGGGGACAGTCCCCTATGGCTACACCTTC. Its protein is CATSGGTVPYGYTF. The genes are TRBV24-1 and TRBJ1-2; 7 bases are shared with TRBD1. The junction had 6 bases not matched to a gene; V was cut back by 5 bases and J by 4 bases. This CDR3 has 14 amino acids. Germline loops: CDR1 KGHDR, CDR2 SFDVKD.

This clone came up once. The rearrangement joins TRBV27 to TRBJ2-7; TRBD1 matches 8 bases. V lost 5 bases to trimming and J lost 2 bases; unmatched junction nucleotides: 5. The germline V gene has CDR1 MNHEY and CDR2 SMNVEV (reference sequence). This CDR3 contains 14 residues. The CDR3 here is CASSPRQGPYEQYF. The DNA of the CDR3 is TGTGCCAGCAGTCCACGACAGGGGCCCTACGAGCAGTACTTC.

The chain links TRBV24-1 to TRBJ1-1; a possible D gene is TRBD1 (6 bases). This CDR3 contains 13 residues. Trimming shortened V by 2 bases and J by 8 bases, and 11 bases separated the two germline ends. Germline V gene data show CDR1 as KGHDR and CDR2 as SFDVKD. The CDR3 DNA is TGTGCCACCAGTGATTGGCAACAGGGCGAAGCTTTCTTT. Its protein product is CATSDWQQGEAFF.

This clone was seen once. The CDR3 is CASSYASPGQGPYEQYF. CDR3 nucleotides: TGTGCCAGCAGTTACGCGAGCCCGGGACAGGGTCCCTACGAGCAGTACTTC. V and J are TRBV6-2 or TRBV6-3 and TRBJ2-7; TRBD1 aligns across 9 bases. The CDR3 contains 17 residues. The germline gives CDR1 MNHEY, CDR2 SVGEGT. Unmatched junction bases numbered 10, after V lost 2 bases and J lost 2 bases.

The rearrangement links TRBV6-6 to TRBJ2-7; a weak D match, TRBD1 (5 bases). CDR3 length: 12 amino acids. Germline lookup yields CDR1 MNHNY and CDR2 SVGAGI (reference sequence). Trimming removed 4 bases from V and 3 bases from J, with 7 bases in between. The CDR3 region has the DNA TGTGCCAGCAGTTTGGACATCTACGAGCAGTACTTC. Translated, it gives CASSLDIYEQYF.

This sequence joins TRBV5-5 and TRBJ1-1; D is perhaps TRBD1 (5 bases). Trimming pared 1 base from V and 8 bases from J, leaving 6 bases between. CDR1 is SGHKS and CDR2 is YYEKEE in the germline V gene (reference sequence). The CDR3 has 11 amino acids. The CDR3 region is CASSLRGEAFF. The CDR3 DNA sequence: TGTGCCAGCAGCTTGCGGGGGGAAGCTTTCTTT. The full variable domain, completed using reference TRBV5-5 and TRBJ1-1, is DAGVTQSPTHLIKTRGQQVTLRCSPISGHKSVSWYQQVLGQGPQFIFQYYEKEERGRGNFPDRFSARQFPNYSSELNVNALLLGDSALYLCASSLRGEAFFGQGTRLTVV.

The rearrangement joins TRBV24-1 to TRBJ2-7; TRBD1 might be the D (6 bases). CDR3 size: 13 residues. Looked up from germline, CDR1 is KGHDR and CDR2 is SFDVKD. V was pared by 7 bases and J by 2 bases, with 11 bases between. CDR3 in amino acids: CATSETGAYEQYF. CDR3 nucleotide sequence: TGTGCCACCAGCGAGACAGGAGCCTACGAGCAGTACTTC.

The CDR3 is CASSPGDRGYEQYF. CDR3 coding DNA: TGTGCCAGCAGTCCCGGGGACAGGGGTTACGAGCAGTACTTC. The chain carries TRBV5-5 and TRBJ2-7; the match to TRBD1 covers 10 bases. The CDR3 length is 14 residues. Germline CDR1 and CDR2: SGHKS and YYEKEE (reference sequence). Unmatched junction bases numbered 6, after V lost 5 bases and J lost 4 bases.

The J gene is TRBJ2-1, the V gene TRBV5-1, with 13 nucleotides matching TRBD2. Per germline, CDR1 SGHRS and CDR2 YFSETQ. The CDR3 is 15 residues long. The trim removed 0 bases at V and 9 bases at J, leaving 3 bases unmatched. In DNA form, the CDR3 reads TGCGCCAGCAGCTTGGGACTAGCGGGAGGAGGTGAGCAGTTCTTC. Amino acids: CASSLGLAGGGEQFF.

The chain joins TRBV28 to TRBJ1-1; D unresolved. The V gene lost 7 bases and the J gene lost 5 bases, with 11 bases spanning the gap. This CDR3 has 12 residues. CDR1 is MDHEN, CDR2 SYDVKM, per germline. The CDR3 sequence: CASTVPFTEAFF. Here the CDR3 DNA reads TGTGCCAGCACCGTTCCGTTTACTGAAGCTTTCTTT.

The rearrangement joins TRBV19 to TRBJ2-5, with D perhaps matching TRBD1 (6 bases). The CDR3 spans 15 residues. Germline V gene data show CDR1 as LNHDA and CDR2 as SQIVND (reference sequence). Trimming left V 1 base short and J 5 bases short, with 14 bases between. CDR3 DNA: TGTGCCAGTAGTATAGGCGGCAGGGGTGGCGAGACCCAGTACTTC. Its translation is CASSIGGRGGETQYF.

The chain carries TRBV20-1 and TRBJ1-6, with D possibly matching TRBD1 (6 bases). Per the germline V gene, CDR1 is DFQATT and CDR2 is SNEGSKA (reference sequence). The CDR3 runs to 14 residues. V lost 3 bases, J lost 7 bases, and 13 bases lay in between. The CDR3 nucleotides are TGCAGTGCTAGTATAGGCAGGGGCAATTCACCCCTCCACTTT. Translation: CSASIGRGNSPLHF.

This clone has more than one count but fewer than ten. The DNA of the CDR3 is TGTGCCACCAGTGAGGGACAGGGAAACAATGAGCAGTTCTTC. Translating it yields CATSEGQGNNEQFF. This rearrangement joins TRBV24-1 to TRBJ2-1, with TRBD1 identical over 9 bases. Per the germline V gene, CDR1 is KGHDR and CDR2 is SFDVKD. V lost 4 bases, J lost 5 bases, and 2 bases stayed unmatched. This CDR3 has 14 amino acids.